This T cell receptor (beta chain) comes out of a study of T-cell reconstitution after alpha-beta-depleted transplantation in children. Study-level findings and limits: The main origin of T-cell counts and diversity one year after transplant was newly produced T cells. Several patients had high TCRbeta diversity at day 60; it came from surviving recipient T cells and thymic progenitors.

Trimming cost V 5 bases and J 3 bases, with 20 bases left between them. CDR1 and CDR2 from the germline V gene are DFQATT and SNEGSKA (reference sequence). This CDR3 is built from 16 residues. This clonotype appeared a few times. Its antigen is not identified. Unique molecular identifiers were built into the TCRbeta library. Each CDR3 protein is one row after TCRdb ran MiXCR on the PCR reads. The sample yields about 460,000 distinct CDR3 sequences, roughly 11% seen once. Material: PBMCs, mostly from graft donor cells, obtained 180 days after TCRalphabeta/CD19-depleted stem cell transplant. The chain combines TRBV20-1 with TRBJ2-4; a possible D gene is TRBD1 (6 bases). The TCR was taken from a female patient aged 2-15 years who had a stem cell transplant for aplastic anemia, so the T cells may come from the graft donor. CDR3 protein: CSAWQIRDTHKNIQYF. CDR3 sequence (DNA): TGCAGTGCTTGGCAGATCCGGGACACTCACAAAAACATTCAGTACTTC.